These 11 T cell receptor beta chains were all obtained from the same sample, sequenced in a study of human T cells and chemical hapten exposure. TCRdb re-derived calls from the RACE reads in MiXCR, one entry per CDR3 protein. The sample carries approximately 88,000 distinct CDR3 sequences, 13% recorded once. Time point reported: patch test 3, about 24 weeks after DPC sensitization. Indicated treatment: therapeutic diphenylcyclopropenone sensitization with weekly scalp DPC. The specimen comprised whole blood, sampled in connection with sensitization to the hapten diphenylcyclopropenone (DPC). These receptor sequences come from a woman aged 50 to 60 with alopecia areata. Some clones in this sample may be carry-over from other donors' samples.

A few counts support this clonotype. The chain combines TRBV3-1 with TRBJ2-3; tentative D call: TRBD2 (5 bases). The CDR3 has 17 residues. The germline V and J ends were trimmed by 0 bases and 3 bases, with 16 bases remaining between them. CDR1 is LGHDT, CDR2 YNNKEL, per germline (reference sequence). The CDR3: CASSQEGAEGWTDTQYF. For the CDR3, the DNA is TGTGCCAGCAGCCAAGAGGGAGCGGAAGGGTGGACAGATACGCAGTATTTT.

This clonotype was found a few times. V and J are TRBV25-1 and TRBJ1-6, with 11 bases identical to TRBD1. The CDR3 is made up of 19 amino acids. V lost 1 base to trimming and J lost 6 bases; unmatched junction nucleotides: 11. The germline V gene has CDR1 MGHDK and CDR2 SYGVNS. The CDR3 nucleotides are TGTGCCAGCAGTGAATCTCTTCCCGGGACAGGGGGGTCTAATTCACCCCTCCACTTT. Its translation: CASSESLPGTGGSNSPLHF.

This clonotype was seen ten or more times. This chain links TRBV6-1 with TRBJ2-1; D not resolved. Trimming left V 5 bases short and J 4 bases short, with 3 bases between. CDR3 size: 11 residues. Germline V CDR1 and CDR2: MNHNS, SASEGT. The CDR3 protein is CASSQYNEQFF. CDR3 in DNA: TGTGCCAGCAGTCAGTACAATGAGCAGTTCTTC.

This clonotype was seen only once. Compared with germline, one end of the junction differs, possibly owing to a read error. The chain combines TRBV18 with TRBJ2-4, with D possibly TRBD1 on 6 matching bases. There are 16 residues in the CDR3. The V gene's germline CDR1 is KGHSH and CDR2 LQKENI. The CDR3 protein is CACSPIQGSGKNIQYF. The CDR3 coding sequence is TGTGCCTGCTCACCAATACAGGGCAGCGGCAAAAACATTCAGTACTTC.

This chain joins TRBV28 and TRBJ1-2, with TRBD1 identical over 11 bases. With 6 bases clipped from V and 4 bases from J, the junction kept 7 bases outside the gene matches. The CDR3 sequence is 15 residues long. CDR1 is MDHEN and CDR2 is SYDVKM in the germline V gene. CDR3 loop: CASSRGTGGVYGYTF. CDR3 bases: TGTGCCAGCAGCCGCGGGACAGGGGGAGTCTATGGCTACACCTTC.

This CDR3 is CASSLSGDTQYF. In DNA, the CDR3 is TGTGCCAGCAGCCTAAGCGGAGATACGCAGTATTTT. This sequence joins TRBV6-2 or TRBV6-3 and TRBJ2-3, with D perhaps TRBD2 (5 bases). V lost 6 bases, J lost 5 bases, and 9 bases lay in between. Per germline, CDR1 MNHEY and CDR2 SVGEGT. CDR3 length: 12 amino acids.

The table lists this clonotype with a count of one. This chain joins TRBV18 and TRBJ2-5; TRBD1 matches at 9 bases. CDR1 and CDR2 (germline): KGHSH, LQKENI. The J segment lost 4 bases and the V segment lost 2 bases, leaving 5 bases of the junction unmatched. The CDR3 contains 15 residues. The CDR3 is CASSPGTGKTETQYF. DNA of the CDR3: TGTGCCAGCTCACCAGGGACAGGGAAGACAGAGACCCAGTACTTC.

A remark on this clonotype: A read error may produce the germline difference seen at one junction end. The rearrangement joins TRBV4-1 to TRBJ2-7, with TRBD2 matching over 7 bases. Germline V gives CDR1 MGHRA, CDR2 YSYEKL. The CDR3 is made up of 14 amino acids. The CDR3 bases are TGCGCCAGCAGCCAAGCGGGAGGCTTGAAGGAGTCGCACTTC. This sequence encodes CASSQAGGLKESHF.

This chain connects TRBV10-1 to TRBJ2-3; unclear D gene. Trimming removed 0 bases at V and 4 bases at J, with 20 bases between. Germline V gives CDR1 WNHNN, CDR2 SYGVQD (reference sequence). The CDR3 consists of 18 residues. The CDR3 DNA sequence: TGCGCCAGCAGTGAGTCGAAGTGGGGTTTTTCCGCCGCAGATACGCAGTATTTT. Translated: CASSESKWGFSAADTQYF.

In this sample, this clonotype turned up a few times. This chain joins TRBV5-1 and TRBJ1-1; unclear D gene. CDR1 SGHRS and CDR2 YFSETQ come from the germline V gene. V lost 0 bases and J 5 bases, leaving 14 bases between the germline ends. This CDR3 has 15 residues. The CDR3 sequence is CASSLGTLSGTEAFF. CDR3 coding DNA: TGCGCCAGCAGCTTGGGGACCTTATCGGGGACTGAAGCTTTCTTT.

There are many counts of this clonotype. The chain couples TRBV24-1 to TRBJ2-7; 10 bases map to TRBD1. V shed 2 bases and J 6 bases; nucleotides not matched to a gene: 6. The germline CDR1 and CDR2 sequences are KGHDR and SFDVKD. The CDR3 has 15 amino acids. The CDR3 loop is CATSDSGTGAIEQYF. The CDR3 DNA follows: TGTGCCACCAGTGATTCCGGGACAGGGGCGATCGAGCAGTACTTC.